This TCR beta chain was found in a study of post-analysis software for immune sequencing data. Study-level information: Relapsing-remitting, secondary progressive and progressive-relapsing multiple sclerosis courses were included.

Built from TCR beta cDNA, the libraries had unique molecular identifiers in them. The source material, roughly 0.85 to 10 million T cells, gave rise to 500,000 or so cDNA molecules. Each CDR3 protein gets one entry after TCRdb re-called the PCR reads with MiXCR. The repertoire holds hundreds of thousands of distinct CDR3 sequences, with roughly 29% as singletons. General study findings and limits: Elevated frequency relative to controls characterized roughly 5 TRBV segments in patients, TRBV5-6, TRBV5-1 and TRBV20-1 among them. When compared against controls, multiple sclerosis patients showed significantly lower normalized Chao1 diversity. Strong same-batch co-clustering of samples appeared with F measure clustering.

V was shortened by 4 bases and J by 1 base, with 13 bases between the two germline ends. This CDR3 contains 15 residues. Germline V CDR1 and CDR2: SGDLS, YYNGEE. This clonotype was counted a few times. Its antigen is as yet unknown. The sequence was collected from a girl aged 5 to 17 with multiple sclerosis. The V call is TRBV9, the J call TRBJ2-3; D is perhaps TRBD2 (6 bases). The sequencing sample was made of blood. The CDR3 is CASSPFAGRTDTQYF. CDR3 DNA sequence: TGTGCCAGCAGCCCCTTTGCGGGACGCACAGATACGCAGTATTTT.